This T cell receptor (beta chain) was recorded in a study of OX40 agonist ivuxolimab in advanced cancers. The assay was immunoSEQ multiplex PCR, and TCRdb's table has in-frame clones only and misses some. In the table there are about 50,000 clones, 82% of which are singletons. This clone occurred a few times. The timepoints at which blood was sampled were baseline, cycle 4 day 1, and cycle 7 day 1. The CDR3 extends over 13 amino acids. Germline loops: CDR1 GTSNPN, CDR2 SVGIG (reference sequence). J gave up 3 bases and V 3 bases, and 4 bases lay outside the gene matches. This clonotype was obtained from an adult with an advanced solid tumor such as melanoma, head and neck, liver or kidney cancer. The rearrangement uses TRBV30 and TRBJ2-5; 7 bases fit TRBD1. The sample was CD4+ or CD8+ T cells sorted from blood, taken in a trial of the OX40 agonist ivuxolimab. CDR3 sequence (DNA): TGTGCCTGGAGCCCCGGGACAGAAGAGACCCAGTACTTC. Translated, it gives CAWSPGTEETQYF. The full variable domain, its missing parts supplied by reference TRBV30 and TRBJ2-5, is SQTIHQWPATLVQPVGSPLSLECTVEGTSNPNLYWYRQAAGRGLQLLFYSVGIGQISSEVPQNLSASRPQDRQFILSSKKLLLSDSGFYLCAWSPGTEETQYFGPGTRLLVL.